This is a list of T cell receptor beta chains from one sample in a study of T cell responses to AZD1222 COVID-19 vaccine. Measured with immunoSEQ multiplex PCR; TCRdb has only the in-frame clones, and not every one. The table records tens of thousands of clones, around 91% of them present only once. The sample here was peripheral blood, taken 28 days after the second AZD1222 dose. Source of these receptors: an adult who received the AZD1222 COVID-19 vaccine. CDR3s include the opening cysteine and the closing phenylalanine or tryptophan. The D gene is left open where the match is weak. A row's size may be missing; if present it is once, few, many or a size class.

clone size	V gene	J gene	D gene	CDR3 protein	CDR3 DNA
.	TRBV19	TRBJ2-2	TRBD1	CASGQVAGELFF	TGTGCCAGCGGACAGGTGGCCGGGGAGCTGTTTTTT
.	TRBV19	TRBJ1-4	TRBD1	CASRKTGGADEKLFF	TGTGCCAGTCGAAAGACAGGGGGCGCGGATGAAAAACTGTTTTTT
.	TRBV30	TRBJ1-5	.	CAWADWGSNQPQHF	TGTGCCTGGGCGGATTGGGGTAGCAATCAGCCCCAGCATTTT
.	TRBV9	TRBJ1-1	.	CASSVDADLNTEAFF	TGTGCCAGCAGCGTAGACGCAGATTTGAACACTGAAGCTTTCTTT
.	TRBV11-2	TRBJ2-7	.	CASSVGLSARSYEQYF	TGTGCCAGCAGCGTGGGACTGTCGGCTCGGTCCTACGAGCAGTACTTC
.	TRBV18	TRBJ1-2	.	CASSPPRLGDYTF	TGTGCCAGCTCACCACCGAGGCTGGGGGACTACACCTTC
.	TRBV11-3	TRBJ1-1	.	CASSSTRQLNTEAFF	TGTGCCAGCAGCTCGACCAGACAGTTGAACACTGAAGCTTTCTTT
.	TRBV10-1	TRBJ1-5	TRBD1	CASPSYDRGRSGNQPQHF	TGCGCCAGCCCCTCTTATGACAGGGGGAGGTCTGGCAATCAGCCCCAGCATTTT
.	TRBV6-2/TRBV6-3	TRBJ2-3	.	CASTPGAGDTQYF	TGTGCCAGCACCCCGGGGGCAGGAGATACGCAGTATTTT
.	TRBV9	TRBJ1-1	TRBD1	CASSVGGAGGEGKAFF	TGTGCCAGCAGCGTAGGAGGGGCAGGGGGTGAGGGTAAGGCTTTCTTT
.	TRBV9	TRBJ2-2	TRBD1	CASSVTGDTGELFF	TGTGCCAGCAGCGTTACAGGGGACACCGGGGAGCTGTTTTTT
.	TRBV9	TRBJ1-2	.	CASSADGGARGYTF	TGTGCCAGCAGCGCCGACGGGGGGGCGCGAGGCTACACCTTC
.	TRBV11-3	TRBJ2-5	TRBD2	CASSYSGGYQETQYF	TGTGCCAGCAGCTATTCGGGGGGTTACCAAGAGACCCAGTACTTC
.	TRBV27	TRBJ1-1	.	CASSFLLGSEAFF	TGTGCCAGCAGTTTCTTGCTCGGGTCTGAAGCTTTCTTT
.	TRBV19	TRBJ2-7	TRBD2	CASSPRGLAGGASYEQYF	TGTGCCAGTAGTCCCAGGGGACTAGCGGGGGGCGCCTCCTACGAGCAGTACTTC
.	TRBV19	TRBJ2-7	TRBD1	CASSLRGQGYEQYF	TGTGCCAGTAGTCTCCGAGGACAGGGCTACGAGCAGTACTTC
.	TRBV9	TRBJ2-5	.	CASRNDGTETQYF	TGTGCCAGCAGAAACGACGGGACTGAGACCCAGTACTTC
.	TRBV3-1/TRBV3-2	TRBJ2-1	.	CASSQGAADNEQFF	TGTGCCAGCAGCCAAGGTGCAGCGGACAATGAGCAGTTCTTC
.	TRBV7-9	TRBJ1-5	TRBD1	CASSLGGQGGQPQHF	TGTGCCAGCAGCTTAGGGGGACAGGGTGGTCAGCCCCAGCATTTT
.	TRBV19	TRBJ1-5	.	CASSSQDRQPQHF	TGTGCCAGTAGTTCTCAGGACCGACAGCCCCAGCATTTT
once	TRBV9	TRBJ1-5	.	CASSAGQNNQPQHF	TGTGCCAGCAGCGCCGGACAGAACAATCAGCCCCAGCATTTT
.	TRBV3-1/TRBV3-2	TRBJ2-3	TRBD2	CASSSTSGTRADTQYF	TGTGCCAGCAGCTCAACTTCCGGGACTAGGGCAGATACGCAGTATTTT
once	TRBV6-5	TRBJ1-1	.	CASTRAEAFF	TGTGCCAGCACTCGCGCTGAAGCTTTCTTT
.	TRBV5-6	TRBJ1-1	.	CASSLELSGTINTEAFF	TGTGCCAGCAGCTTGGAATTGTCCGGGACGATCAACACTGAAGCTTTCTTT
.	TRBV29-1	TRBJ1-1	TRBD1	CSVLRQGNTEAFF	TGCAGCGTCCTCAGACAGGGGAACACTGAAGCTTTCTTT
.	TRBV7-9	TRBJ2-1	TRBD2	CASSLAGGNEQFF	TGTGCCAGCAGTTTAGCGGGCGGGAATGAGCAGTTCTTC
.	TRBV10-3	TRBJ1-1	.	CAISESRRMNTEAFF	TGTGCCATCAGTGAGTCTCGGCGGATGAACACTGAAGCTTTCTTT
.	TRBV15	TRBJ2-2	TRBD2	CATSLYPGLAGGLGTGELFF	TGTGCCACCAGCCTCTACCCGGGACTAGCGGGGGGGCTAGGGACCGGGGAGCTGTTTTTT
.	TRBV11-3	TRBJ2-1	TRBD1	CASSLAGTGSSYNEQFF	TGTGCCAGCAGCCTCGCCGGGACAGGGAGCTCCTACAATGAGCAGTTCTTC
.	TRBV6-2/TRBV6-3	TRBJ1-2	.	CASSYSRLGYTF	TGTGCCAGCAGTTACTCTAGGTTGGGCTACACCTTC
.	TRBV19	TRBJ1-6	TRBD1	CASASRPTGGNSPLHF	TGTGCCAGTGCTAGTAGGCCGACAGGGGGTAATTCACCCCTCCACTTT
once	TRBV20-1	TRBJ2-5	.	CSASDLQETQYF	TGCAGTGCTAGTGACCTCCAAGAGACCCAGTACTTC
.	TRBV6-5	TRBJ2-3	TRBD1	CASSRDRASTDTQYF	TGTGCCAGCAGCAGGGACAGGGCTAGCACAGATACGCAGTATTTT
.	TRBV12-5	TRBJ1-2	TRBD1	CASGIGQDNYGYTF	TGTGCTAGTGGCATAGGACAGGATAACTATGGCTACACCTTC
.	TRBV19	TRBJ1-1	.	CASSVTLRQVNTEAFF	TGTGCCAGTAGTGTTACCTTGCGGCAGGTGAACACTGAAGCTTTCTTT
.	TRBV19	TRBJ1-1	.	CASSISWDMSAFF	TGTGCCAGTAGTATCAGTTGGGACATGAGTGCTTTCTTT
.	TRBV11-2	TRBJ1-5	.	CASSSDPGAQQPQHF	TGTGCCAGCAGCTCCGATCCGGGGGCACAACAGCCCCAGCATTTT
.	TRBV5-1	TRBJ1-1	.	CASSLQLGGLGAEAFF	TGCGCCAGCAGCTTACAGCTGGGGGGGCTGGGGGCTGAAGCTTTCTTT
once	TRBV7-2	TRBJ2-2	.	CASSKNTGELFF	TGTGCCAGCAGCAAGAACACCGGGGAGCTGTTTTTT
.	TRBV13	TRBJ2-7	TRBD2	CASSPGLAGGGLSDEQYF	TGTGCCAGCAGCCCGGGACTCGCGGGGGGGGGCCTATCCGACGAGCAGTACTTC
.	TRBV2	TRBJ1-2	TRBD1	CASSDSPDRANYGYTF	TGTGCCAGCAGTGATTCCCCGGACAGGGCTAACTATGGCTACACCTTC
once	TRBV23-1	TRBJ1-1	.	CATIFPDRNTEAFF	TGCGCCACCATATTCCCGGACAGGAACACTGAAGCTTTCTTT
.	TRBV6-5	TRBJ1-2	.	CASSYGDKLGHGYTF	TGTGCCAGCAGTTACGGGGACAAATTGGGTCATGGCTACACCTTC
once	TRBV6-1	TRBJ1-2	.	CASSETRVSASGGYTF	TGTGCCAGCAGTGAGACCCGGGTATCGGCCAGCGGTGGCTACACCTTC
.	TRBV7-8	TRBJ1-1	.	CASSPGPSEAFF	TGTGCCAGCAGCCCAGGGCCCTCTGAAGCTTTCTTT
.	TRBV20-1	TRBJ1-3	TRBD1	CSASGQAGNTIYF	TGCAGTGCTAGTGGACAGGCTGGAAACACCATATATTTT
few	TRBV6-2/TRBV6-3	TRBJ1-5	TRBD1	CASSIGTGGNQPQHF	TGTGCCAGCAGCATTGGGACAGGGGGCAATCAGCCCCAGCATTTT
.	TRBV19	TRBJ1-3	TRBD1	CASSTTGTNSGNTIYF	TGTGCCAGTAGTACGACAGGGACTAACTCTGGAAACACCATATATTTT
.	TRBV11-2	TRBJ2-5	TRBD2	CASSLGLAGSETQYF	TGTGCCAGCAGCTTAGGACTAGCGGGGTCAGAGACCCAGTACTTC
.	TRBV11-2	TRBJ2-3	.	CASSLRGFGTDTQYF	TGTGCCAGCAGCCTACGCGGGTTCGGCACAGATACGCAGTATTTT
.	TRBV5-4	TRBJ1-6	.	CASSFMFSGGTYNSPLHF	TGTGCCAGCAGCTTTATGTTTTCGGGGGGAACCTATAATTCACCCCTCCACTTT
.	TRBV7-6	TRBJ2-2	TRBD2	CASSLAAGDTGELFF	TGTGCCAGCAGCTTAGCAGCGGGAGACACCGGGGAGCTGTTTTTT
few	TRBV6-5	TRBJ1-2	TRBD1	CASRGQGAGNYGYTF	TGTGCCAGCAGGGGACAGGGGGCCGGTAACTATGGCTACACCTTC